This T cell receptor beta chain was identified during a study of blood T cell repertoires in COVID-19. Study context: Specimens from acute and convalescent COVID-19 originated in the United States, Italy and Spain. T cells, B-cell-depleted T cells, or PBMCs supplied cDNA or gDNA.

Seattle enrolled patients during active infection and tracked them longitudinally. This CDR3 spans 16 amino acids. Germline V gene data show CDR1 as SNHLY and CDR2 as FYNNEI. J lost 7 bases, V lost 5 bases, and 12 bases had no gene match. Study processing details: Amplification from reference gene primers served as the basis for estimated nucleated cell counts. This table comes from immunoSEQ multiplex PCR, and its TCRdb copy is limited to in-frame clones, with some not included. The V and J calls and the clone size are those of that table, but D and trimming were determined from the DNA. The sample gives hundreds of thousands of clones, roughly 80% of which show up once; around 7.5% is in the top ten.

The sequencing input was peripheral blood. The clonotype comes from a woman of 80 years or more with COVID-19, enrolled during active disease. The rearrangement links TRBV2 to TRBJ1-4; 8 bases fit TRBD1. This CDR3 is CASSSPGTGLSEKLFF. The CDR3 DNA reads as TGTGCCAGCAGTAGTCCCGGGACAGGTTTGAGTGAAAAACTGTTTTTT.